The present TCR beta chain was sequenced within a study of T-cell memory formation after mild COVID-19. Study-level findings and limits: While clones contracting from day 15 to 85 were balanced between CD4 and CD8, later expanders leaned CD4+. CD4+ contracting clones were mainly CM and EM; CD8+ ones, EMRA.

About this clonotype: Its antigen remains unidentified.

5'RACE primed from the constant segment yielded TCR alpha and TCR beta cDNA libraries bearing sample barcodes and UMIs. One entry per CDR3 protein results from TCRdb running MiXCR on the 5' RACE reads. The table records tens of thousands of distinct CDR3 sequences, about a tenth of them present only once. The CDR3 covers 15 residues. The J segment lost 3 bases and the V segment lost 0 bases, leaving 3 bases of the junction unmatched. Germline V gives CDR1 SGHDT, CDR2 YYEEEE. The chain couples TRBV5-6 to TRBJ1-2; 9 nucleotides line up with TRBD1. The specimen was PBMCs or a T cell subset sorted from them (not recorded which). This sequence originates from a man aged 18 to 30 who had mild COVID-19 (a few samples of this study predate the infection). Cell type and time point are not known. Here the CDR3 DNA reads TGTGCCAGCAGCTTGGTTCGACAGGGGGACTATGGCTACACCTTC. Its translation: CASSLVRQGDYGYTF.